The 25 T cell receptor beta chains below all came from one sample that was sequenced in a study of CD8 T cells in ankylosing spondylitis. Each CDR3 protein is one row after TCRdb ran MiXCR on the 5' RACE reads. Of approximately 220,000 distinct CDR3 sequences listed, 10% are singletons. The sequenced sample was blood, either unsorted or a sorted T cell fraction (not recorded which). These receptor sequences come from a male donor with ankylosing spondylitis or in good health (not recorded which).

There are many counts of this clonotype. V and J are TRBV5-5 and TRBJ2-2; weak D call: TRBD1 (6 bases). Trimming left V 0 bases short and J 6 bases short, with 6 bases between. Germline assignment: CDR1 SGHKS and CDR2 YYEKEE (reference sequence). The CDR3 length is 13 residues. The CDR3 coding sequence is TGTGCCAGCAGCTTGGGGACAGCCGGGGAGCTGTTTTTT. Its translation: CASSLGTAGELFF. Supplemented by reference TRBV5-5 and TRBJ2-2, the full variable domain reads DAGVTQSPTHLIKTRGQQVTLRCSPISGHKSVSWYQQVLGQGPQFIFQYYEKEERGRGNFPDRFSARQFPNYSSELNVNALLLGDSALYLCASSLGTAGELFFGEGSRLTVL.

This clonotype was seen a few times. The rearrangement joins TRBV7-8 to TRBJ2-2; a weak D match, TRBD1 (6 bases). This CDR3 comprises 13 residues. V was clipped by 5 bases and J by 7 bases, with 11 bases between them. Germline V gene lookup returns CDR1 SGHVS and CDR2 FQNEAQ. CDR3 sequence reads: CASSRDKNGELFF. In nucleotides, the CDR3 is TGTGCCAGCAGCCGGGACAAGAACGGGGAGCTGTTTTTT.

The chain couples TRBV2 to TRBJ1-4; D unresolved. The CDR3 contains 17 residues. The V end was cut by 7 bases, the J end by 0 bases, with 18 bases between. Germline CDR1 reads SNHLY; CDR2 reads FYNNEI. CDR3 bases: TGTGCCAGCATCATGGGGAACGGCGGGGCAACTAATGAAAAACTGTTTTTT. Amino acid sequence: CASIMGNGGATNEKLFF.

The sample holds a few counts of this clonotype. The chain is built from TRBV19 and TRBJ2-2; tentatively, D is TRBD2 (6 bases). The V end lost 4 bases, the J end lost 7 bases, and 19 bases lay between the germline ends. CDR1 is LNHDA and CDR2 is SQIVND in the germline V gene (reference sequence). The CDR3 runs to 16 residues. The DNA of the CDR3 is TGTGCCAGTAGTACCGCGGGGACGGTACGTTTCGGGGAGCTGTTTTTT. Translated, it gives CASSTAGTVRFGELFF.

This clonotype showed up many times. The CDR3 bases are TGTGCCAGCAGCCCCCCCGGACAGGCTTATGGCTACACCTTC. Residues: CASSPPGQAYGYTF. The chain carries TRBV3-1 and TRBJ1-2; 7 bases match TRBD1. V shed 4 bases, J shed 5 bases, and the junction held 7 bases outside the gene matches. Germline V gene sequence: CDR1 LGHDT, CDR2 YNNKEL (reference sequence). The length of the CDR3 is 14 residues. Complete variable domain (other parts from reference TRBV3-1 and TRBJ1-2): DTAVSQTPKYLVTQMGNDKSIKCEQNLGHDTMYWYKQDSKKFLKIMFSYNNKELIINETVPNRFSPKSPDKAHLNLHINSLELGDSAVYFCASSPPGQAYGYTFGSGTRLTVV.

This clonotype was picked up many times. V is TRBV12-3 or TRBV12-4 and J is TRBJ1-3; D is perhaps TRBD1 (5 bases). Trimming pared 3 bases from V and 4 bases from J, leaving 10 bases between. The CDR3 covers 14 residues. The CDR3 DNA follows: TGTGCCAGCAGTTTTAACGGGGGAGGAAACACCATATATTTT. Amino acid sequence: CASSFNGGGNTIYF.

The sample holds many counts of this clonotype. The chain uses TRBV10-3 and TRBJ2-2, with 8 bases fitting TRBD1. This CDR3 is built from 15 residues. J lost 3 bases, V lost 6 bases, and 6 bases had no gene match. Germline CDR1 reads ENHRY; CDR2 reads SYGVKD. The chain's CDR3 is CAIRDRAPDTGELFF. CDR3 DNA: TGTGCCATCAGGGACAGGGCCCCGGACACCGGGGAGCTGTTTTTT.

In its sample, this clonotype was seen a few times. This chain uses TRBV5-1 with TRBJ1-1, with TRBD1 as a possible D gene (6 bases). The CDR3 has 15 amino acids. The germline V and J ends were trimmed by 0 bases and 7 bases, with 16 bases remaining between them. Germline CDR1 SGHRS, CDR2 YFSETQ. The CDR3 DNA reads as TGCGCCAGCAGCTTGGACTCAGGGGTTGTGGGTGAAGCTTTCTTT. Amino acid sequence: CASSLDSGVVGEAFF.

This clonotype was seen ten or more times. The chain carries TRBV5-6 and TRBJ2-2; no reliable D call. V was pared by 0 bases and J by 6 bases, with 6 bases between. Germline CDR1 reads SGHDT; CDR2 reads YYEEEE. There are 13 residues in the CDR3. The CDR3 region is CASSLVSAGELFF. CDR3 coding DNA: TGTGCCAGCAGCTTGGTCTCGGCCGGGGAGCTGTTTTTT. Complete variable domain (other parts from reference TRBV5-6 and TRBJ2-2): DAGVTQSPTHLIKTRGQQVTLRCSPKSGHDTVSWYQQALGQGPQFIFQYYEEEERQRGNFPDRFSGHQFPNYSSELNVNALLLGDSALYLCASSLVSAGELFFGEGSRLTVL.

This clonotype has ten or more counts. The genes are TRBV7-9 and TRBJ2-5; D perhaps matches TRBD2 (5 bases). Trimming removed 5 bases from V and 3 bases from J, with 13 bases in between. Germline-derived CDR1 and CDR2 are SEHNR and FQNEAQ (reference sequence). The CDR3 runs 14 residues. CDR3 in DNA: TGTGCCAGCAGCATCGGCACGAGGGAAGAGACCCAGTACTTC. This codes for CASSIGTREETQYF.

This clonotype was observed many times. CDR3 residues: CSARDDGSVRSPLHF. The CDR3 coding sequence is TGCAGTGCTAGAGATGACGGATCGGTCCGTTCACCCCTCCACTTT. The chain has TRBV20-1 and TRBJ1-6, with unresolved D. The V gene's germline CDR1 is DFQATT and CDR2 SNEGSKA (reference sequence). Trimming removed 0 bases at V and 9 bases at J, with 15 bases between. This CDR3 is built from 15 residues.

This clonotype has at least ten counts. V usage is TRBV9 and J usage is TRBJ2-3, with 7 bases matching TRBD1. In germline, CDR1 is SGDLS, CDR2 YYNGEE. CDR3 length: 17 amino acids. J was trimmed by 2 bases and V by 3 bases; bases with no gene match: 12. DNA for the CDR3: TGTGCCAGCAGCGCGGGCCCTGGGACAGCGCTCACAGATACGCAGTATTTT. As protein: CASSAGPGTALTDTQYF.

This clonotype showed up many times. V usage is TRBV9 and J usage is TRBJ2-7; 9 nucleotides align to TRBD2. CDR1 and CDR2 from the germline V gene are SGDLS and YYNGEE. The J segment lost 2 bases and the V segment lost 5 bases, leaving 5 bases of the junction unmatched. The CDR3 spans 14 residues. For the CDR3, the DNA is TGTGCCAGCAGTGCTAGCGGGATCCCCTACGAGCAGTACTTC. Translating it yields CASSASGIPYEQYF.

This clonotype has a handful of counts. This chain connects TRBV20-1 to TRBJ2-7, with 10 positions matching TRBD1. CDR3 length: 13 residues. The junction had 7 bases not matched to a gene; V was cut back by 5 bases and J by 6 bases. The V gene's germline CDR1 is DFQATT and CDR2 SNEGSKA (reference sequence). In DNA, the CDR3 is TGCAGTGCTTTGTCCGGGACAGGGGCCGAGCAGTACTTC. Translated, it gives CSALSGTGAEQYF.

The rearrangement uses TRBV19 and TRBJ2-7; D possibly matches TRBD1 or TRBD2 (5 bases each). This CDR3 has 13 amino acids. CDR1 and CDR2 from the germline V gene are LNHDA and SQIVND (reference sequence). V was pared by 4 bases and J by 3 bases, with 10 bases between. The CDR3 nucleotides are TGTGCCAGTAGTACGAGGGACGGCTACGAGCAGTACTTC. Encoded protein: CASSTRDGYEQYF.

Regarding this clonotype: A much larger clone lies a single base off, so this may be a read error. The chain uses TRBV27 and TRBJ2-1; 8 bases agree with TRBD2. This CDR3 comprises 15 residues. V shed 8 bases and J 3 bases; nucleotides not matched to a gene: 9. CDR1 is MNHEY, CDR2 SMNVEV, per germline (reference sequence). This chain's CDR3 is CASVPQAGVYNEQFF. In DNA, the CDR3 is TGTGCCAGCGTTCCTCAAGCGGGGGTCTACAATGAGCAGTTCTTC.

The chain combines TRBV5-1 with TRBJ1-1; D possibly corresponds to TRBD1 (6 bases). With 4 bases removed from V and 3 bases from J, the gap between germline ends came to 10 bases. Germline V gives CDR1 SGHRS, CDR2 YFSETQ. This CDR3 comprises 13 residues. The CDR3: CASSHKGDTEAFF. The CDR3 bases are TGCGCCAGCAGCCACAAGGGGGACACTGAAGCTTTCTTT. Combining the CDR3 with reference TRBV5-1 and TRBJ1-1 gives the whole variable domain KAGVTQTPRYLIKTRGQQVTLSCSPISGHRSVSWYQQTPGQGLQFLFEYFSETQRNKGNFPGRFSGRQFSNSRSEMNVSTLELGDSALYLCASSHKGDTEAFFGQGTRLTVV.

This clonotype has at least ten counts. The rearrangement joins TRBV5-1 to TRBJ1-4, with TRBD1 matching over 7 bases. Trimming removed 0 bases from V and 7 bases from J; junction bases left unmatched: 6. The CDR3 has 15 residues. Per germline, CDR1 SGHRS and CDR2 YFSETQ. The CDR3 DNA reads as TGCGCCAGCAGCTTGGCGACAGGGATGGGTGAAAAACTGTTTTTT. This translates into CASSLATGMGEKLFF. The entire variable domain, with the rest obtained from reference TRBV5-1 and TRBJ1-4, is as follows: KAGVTQTPRYLIKTRGQQVTLSCSPISGHRSVSWYQQTPGQGLQFLFEYFSETQRNKGNFPGRFSGRQFSNSRSEMNVSTLELGDSALYLCASSLATGMGEKLFFGSGTQLSVL.

The gene calls are TRBV29-1 and TRBJ2-6; 7 bases match TRBD1. V lost 3 bases and J lost 3; bases outside the gene matches: 5. Germline-derived CDR1 and CDR2 are SQVTM and ANQGSEA. The CDR3 extends over 15 amino acids. CDR3 amino acids: CSVDLGQIGANVLTF. CDR3 in DNA: TGCAGCGTTGATTTGGGACAGATTGGGGCCAACGTCCTGACTTTC.

In this sample, this clonotype turned up many times. This chain connects TRBV29-1 to TRBJ1-4, with D unresolved. Between the trimmed V and J ends, which lost 2 bases and 8 bases, there was a span of 12 bases. The germline V gene has CDR1 SQVTM and CDR2 ANQGSEA. The CDR3 is made up of 13 amino acids. CDR3 bases: TGCAGCGTTGAAACTCACCAGCGGGAAAAACTGTTTTTT. It yields the protein CSVETHQREKLFF.

A remark on this clonotype: A single base separates this from a much larger clone, so it may be a read error. V gene TRBV15 combines with J gene TRBJ1-5, with D perhaps TRBD1 (6 bases). V was pared by 1 base and J by 0 bases, with 16 bases between. In germline, CDR1 is LNHNV, CDR2 YYDKDF (reference sequence). CDR3 length: 18 amino acids. CDR3 nucleotides: TGTGCCACCAGCAGAGTACAGGGCGGACCACCTAGCAATCAGCCCCAGCATTTT. As protein: CATSRVQGGPPSNQPQHF.

This clonotype was counted a few times. V is TRBV18 and J is TRBJ2-7; TRBD2 aligns across 14 bases. The V segment lost 3 bases and the J segment 1 base; nucleotides outside the gene matches: 2. The germline V gene encodes CDR1 KGHSH and CDR2 LQKENI. This CDR3 region has 16 residues. The CDR3 here is CASSPRTSGGSYEQYF. The CDR3 DNA reads as TGTGCCAGCTCACCTCGGACTAGCGGGGGGTCCTACGAGCAGTACTTC.

This clonotype was observed a handful of times. The chain couples TRBV7-2 to TRBJ2-5; a weak D match, TRBD1 (5 bases). There are 17 residues in the CDR3. Deletions cut 2 bases from V and 5 bases from J, with 21 bases between. The V gene's germline CDR1 is SGHTA and CDR2 FQGNSA. This CDR3 reads CASSLIRRQPRRETQYF. As DNA, the CDR3 is TGTGCCAGCAGCTTAATCAGGCGACAGCCGAGGCGGGAGACCCAGTACTTC.

This clonotype was detected many times. The chain recombines TRBV5-5 with TRBJ1-1, with no clear D. The CDR3 loop spans 14 amino acids. V dropped 1 base and J dropped 0 bases, with 7 bases sitting between them. Germline CDR1 is SGHKS and CDR2 is YYEKEE (reference sequence). CDR3 amino acids: CASSLSTLNTEAFF. The CDR3 DNA is TGTGCCAGCAGCTTGTCAACACTGAACACTGAAGCTTTCTTT.

V and J are TRBV7-8 and TRBJ1-2, with 7 positions matching TRBD1. Germline assignment: CDR1 SGHVS and CDR2 FQNEAQ. Trimming at V came to 5 bases and at J to 8 bases, leaving 5 bases not matched to a gene. The CDR3 loop spans 12 amino acids. The CDR3 here is CASSPNRGGYTF. The CDR3 DNA reads as TGTGCCAGCAGCCCTAACAGGGGCGGCTACACCTTC. Looking up the rest from reference TRBV7-8 and TRBJ1-2 gives the full variable domain: GAGVSQSPRYKVAKRGQDVALRCDPISGHVSLFWYQQALGQGPEFLTYFQNEAQLDKSGLPSDRFFAERPEGSVSTLKIQRTQQEDSAVYLCASSPNRGGYTFGSGTRLTVV.